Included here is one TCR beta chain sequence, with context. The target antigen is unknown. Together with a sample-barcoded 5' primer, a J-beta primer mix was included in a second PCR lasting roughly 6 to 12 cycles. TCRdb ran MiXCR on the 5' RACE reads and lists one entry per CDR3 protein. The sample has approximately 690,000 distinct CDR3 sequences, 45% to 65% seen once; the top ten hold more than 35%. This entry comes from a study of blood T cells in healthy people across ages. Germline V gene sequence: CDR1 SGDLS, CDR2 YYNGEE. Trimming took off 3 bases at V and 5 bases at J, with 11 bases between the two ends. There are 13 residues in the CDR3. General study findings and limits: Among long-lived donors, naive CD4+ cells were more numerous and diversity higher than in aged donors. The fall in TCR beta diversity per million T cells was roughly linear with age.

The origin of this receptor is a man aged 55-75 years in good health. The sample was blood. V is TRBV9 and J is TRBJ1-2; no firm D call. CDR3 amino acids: CASSATAAYGYTF. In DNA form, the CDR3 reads TGTGCCAGCAGCGCTACAGCCGCGTATGGCTACACCTTC.